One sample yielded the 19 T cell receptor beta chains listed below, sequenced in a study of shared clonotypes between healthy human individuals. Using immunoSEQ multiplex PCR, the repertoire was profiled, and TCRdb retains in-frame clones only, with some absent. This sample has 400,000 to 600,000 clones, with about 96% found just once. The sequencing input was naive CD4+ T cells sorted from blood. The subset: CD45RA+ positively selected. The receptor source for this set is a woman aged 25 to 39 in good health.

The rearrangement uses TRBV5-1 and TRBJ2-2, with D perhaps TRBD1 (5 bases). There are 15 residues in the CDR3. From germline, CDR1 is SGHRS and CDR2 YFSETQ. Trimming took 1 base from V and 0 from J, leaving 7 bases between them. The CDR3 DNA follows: TGCGCCAGCAGCTTGCCAGGGTCGAACACCGGGGAGCTGTTTTTT. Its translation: CASSLPGSNTGELFF.

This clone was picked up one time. CDR3 sequence reads: CASSPAPPTGEQYF. DNA for the CDR3: TGTGCCAGCAGCCCGGCCCCCCCGACCGGCGAGCAGTACTTC. V and J are TRBV6-6 and TRBJ2-7, with D hard to call. Germline CDR1 MNHNY, CDR2 SVGAGI (reference sequence). CDR3 length: 14 amino acids. The germline V and J ends were trimmed by 6 bases and 6 bases, with 18 bases remaining between them.

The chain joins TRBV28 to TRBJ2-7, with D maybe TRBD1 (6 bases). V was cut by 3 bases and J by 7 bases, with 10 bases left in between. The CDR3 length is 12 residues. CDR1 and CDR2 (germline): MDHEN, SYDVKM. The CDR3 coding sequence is TGTGCCAGCAGTTTGAAAGGGGGAGAGCAGTACTTC. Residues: CASSLKGGEQYF.

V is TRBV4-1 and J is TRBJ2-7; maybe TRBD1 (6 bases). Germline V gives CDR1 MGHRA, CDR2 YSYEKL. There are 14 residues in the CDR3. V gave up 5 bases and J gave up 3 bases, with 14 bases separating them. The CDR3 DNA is TGCGCCAGCAGCGCCGGGGAACAGGGCTACGAGCAGTACTTC. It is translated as CASSAGEQGYEQYF.

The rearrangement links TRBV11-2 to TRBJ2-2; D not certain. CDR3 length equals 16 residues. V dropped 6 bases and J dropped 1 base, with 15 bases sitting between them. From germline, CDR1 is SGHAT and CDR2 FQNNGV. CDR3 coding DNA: TGTGCCAGCAGGCCCCGCTGGCAGAGGAACACCGGGGAGCTGTTTTTT. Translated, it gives CASRPRWQRNTGELFF.

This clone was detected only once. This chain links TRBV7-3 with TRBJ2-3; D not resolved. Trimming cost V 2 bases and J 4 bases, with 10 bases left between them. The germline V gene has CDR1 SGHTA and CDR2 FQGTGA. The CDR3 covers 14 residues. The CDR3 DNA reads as TGTGCCAGCAGCTTAGTCCCCCACTCAGATACGCAGTATTTT. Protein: CASSLVPHSDTQYF.

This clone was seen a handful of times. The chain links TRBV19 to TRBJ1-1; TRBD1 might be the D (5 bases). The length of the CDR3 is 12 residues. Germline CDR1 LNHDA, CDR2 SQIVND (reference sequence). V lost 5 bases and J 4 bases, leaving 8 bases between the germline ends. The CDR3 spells CASSFGGTEAFF. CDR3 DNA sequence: TGTGCCAGTAGTTTCGGGGGCACTGAAGCTTTCTTT. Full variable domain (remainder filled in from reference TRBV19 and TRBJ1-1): DGGITQSPKYLFRKEGQNVTLSCEQNLNHDAMYWYRQDPGQGLRLIYYSQIVNDFQKGDIAEGYSVSREKKESFPLTVTSAQKNPTAFYLCASSFGGTEAFFGQGTRLTVV.

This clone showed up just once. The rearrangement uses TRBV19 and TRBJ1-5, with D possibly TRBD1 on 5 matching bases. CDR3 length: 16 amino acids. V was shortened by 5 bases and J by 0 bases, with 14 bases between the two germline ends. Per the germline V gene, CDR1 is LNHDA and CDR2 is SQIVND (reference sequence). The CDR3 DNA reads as TGTGCCAGTAGTTCCCGACAGTATTATAGCAATCAGCCCCAGCATTTT. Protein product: CASSSRQYYSNQPQHF.

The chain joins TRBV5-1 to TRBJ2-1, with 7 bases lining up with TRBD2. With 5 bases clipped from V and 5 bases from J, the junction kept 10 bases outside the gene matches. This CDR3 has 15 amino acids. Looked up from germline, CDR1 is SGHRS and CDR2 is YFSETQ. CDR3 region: CASSPDLAGDNEQFF. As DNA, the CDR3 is TGCGCCAGCAGTCCCGATCTGGCGGGGGACAATGAGCAGTTCTTC.

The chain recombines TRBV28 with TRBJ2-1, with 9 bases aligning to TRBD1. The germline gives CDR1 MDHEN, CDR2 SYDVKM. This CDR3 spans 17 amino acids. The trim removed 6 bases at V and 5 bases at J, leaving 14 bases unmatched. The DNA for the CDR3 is TGTGCCAGCAGGGCCGGGACAGGGATGTTGGAGGACAATGAGCAGTTCTTC. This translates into CASRAGTGMLEDNEQFF.

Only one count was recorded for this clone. The chain's CDR3 is CASSQSIRDEFVYEQYF. The CDR3 region has the DNA TGCGCCAGCAGTCAGTCAATCCGGGACGAGTTCGTCTACGAGCAGTACTTC. The V call is TRBV23-1, the J call TRBJ2-7; either TRBD1 or TRBD2 may supply D (5 bases each). TRBV23-1 qualifies as an ORF whose function is uncertain. This CDR3 has 17 amino acids. Trimming took 3 bases from V and 3 from J, leaving 21 bases between them.

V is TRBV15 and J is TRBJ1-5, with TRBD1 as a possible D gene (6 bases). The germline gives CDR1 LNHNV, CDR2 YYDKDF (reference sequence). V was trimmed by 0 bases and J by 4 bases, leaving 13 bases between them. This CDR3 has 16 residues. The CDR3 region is CATSRDSWQGNQPQHF. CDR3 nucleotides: TGTGCCACCAGCAGAGATTCTTGGCAGGGGAATCAGCCCCAGCATTTT.

For the CDR3, the DNA is TGCGCCAGCAGGGACGATTCTAGCACAGATACGCAGTATTTT. Translation: CASRDDSSTDTQYF. J is TRBJ2-3 and V is TRBV10-2; D gene uncertain. Trimming cost V 6 bases and J 0 bases, with 10 bases left between them. The CDR3 has 14 amino acids. The germline V gene has CDR1 WSHSY and CDR2 SAAADI.

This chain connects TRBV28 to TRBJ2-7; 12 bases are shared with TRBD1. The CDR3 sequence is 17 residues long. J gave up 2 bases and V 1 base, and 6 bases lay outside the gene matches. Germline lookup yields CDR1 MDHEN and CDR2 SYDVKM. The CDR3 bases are TGTGCCAGCAGTTTATATGGGACAGGGGGCGGCCCCTACGAGCAGTACTTC. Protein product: CASSLYGTGGGPYEQYF.

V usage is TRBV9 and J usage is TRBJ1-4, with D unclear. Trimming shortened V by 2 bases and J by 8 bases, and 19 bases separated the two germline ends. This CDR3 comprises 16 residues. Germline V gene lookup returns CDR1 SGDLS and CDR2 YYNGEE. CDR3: CASSVGGSFGSEKLFF. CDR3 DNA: TGTGCCAGCAGCGTGGGCGGGTCGTTCGGGAGCGAAAAACTGTTTTTT.

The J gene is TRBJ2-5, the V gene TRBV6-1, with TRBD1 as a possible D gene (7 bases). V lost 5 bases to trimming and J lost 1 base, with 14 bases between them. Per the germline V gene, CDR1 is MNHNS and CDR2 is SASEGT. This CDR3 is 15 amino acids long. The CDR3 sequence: CASSRHRGGQETQYF. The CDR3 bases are TGTGCCAGCAGTAGGCACAGGGGAGGCCAAGAGACCCAGTACTTC.

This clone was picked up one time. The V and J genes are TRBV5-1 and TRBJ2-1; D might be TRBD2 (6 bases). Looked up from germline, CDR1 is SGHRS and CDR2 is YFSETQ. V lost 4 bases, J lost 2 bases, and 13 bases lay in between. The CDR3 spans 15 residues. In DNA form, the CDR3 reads TGCGCCAGCAGCCTCGGGACTGTCACCTACAATGAGCAGTTCTTC. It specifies CASSLGTVTYNEQFF.

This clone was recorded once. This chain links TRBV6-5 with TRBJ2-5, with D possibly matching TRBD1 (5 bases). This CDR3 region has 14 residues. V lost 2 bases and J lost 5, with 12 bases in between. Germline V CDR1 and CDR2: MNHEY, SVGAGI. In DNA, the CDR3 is TGTGCCAGCAGTTACGCGACAGCCCGGGAGACCCAGTACTTC. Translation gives CASSYATARETQYF.

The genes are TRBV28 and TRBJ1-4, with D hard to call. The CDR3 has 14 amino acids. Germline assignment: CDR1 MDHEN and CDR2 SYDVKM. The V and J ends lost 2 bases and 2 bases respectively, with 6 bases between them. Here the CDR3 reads CASSLPVTNEKLFF. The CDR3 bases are TGTGCCAGCAGTTTACCAGTTACTAATGAAAAACTGTTTTTT.